Below, 20 T cell receptor beta chains from the same sample are listed, as sequenced in a study of control samples from healthy donors and cancer patients (dated by TCRdb to the early 2020s). Library creation used the immunoSEQ multiplex PCR assay. In its TCRdb copy, this immuneACCESS table keeps in-frame sequences only and misses some clones. Where compared with another copy, unresolved V genes explain less than half of these, and the others have no known cause. For this sample the table gives some 44,000 clones, of which around 70% were detected only once. The ten largest account for roughly 17% of the sample. The sample consisted of formalin-fixed, paraffin-embedded tissue. Receptors were obtained from a male donor with melanoma.

The rearrangement uses TRBV2 and TRBJ1-2; a weak D match, TRBD1 (6 bases). Germline-derived CDR1 and CDR2 are SNHLY and FYNNEI. This CDR3 comprises 17 residues. Trimming removed 1 base at V and 0 bases at J, with 15 bases between. CDR3 nucleotides: TGTGCCAGCAGTGAAGATCGGGGGCGGAAAGCTAACTATGGCTACACCTTC. This gives the protein CASSEDRGRKANYGYTF.

This clone was observed a single time. The V call is TRBV24-1, the J call TRBJ2-3, with D uncertain. Germline values: CDR1 KGHDR, CDR2 SFDVKD. The CDR3 is 13 residues long. V was clipped by 5 bases and J by 4 bases, with 9 bases between them. The CDR3 DNA reads as TGTGCCACCAGTGTTCAGGCAGCAGATACGCAGTATTTT. Translated: CATSVQAADTQYF.

This clone was recorded once. V gene TRBV28 combines with J gene TRBJ2-5; D call uncertain. CDR1 MDHEN and CDR2 SYDVKM come from the germline V gene. There are 12 residues in the CDR3. The V end lost 5 bases, the J end lost 9 bases, and 13 bases lay between the germline ends. For the CDR3, the DNA is TGTGCCAGCAGTCCTCACGCATGGGCCCAGTACTTC. This encodes CASSPHAWAQYF.

V usage is TRBV2 and J usage is TRBJ1-2, with a weak D call TRBD1 (5 bases). V was pared by 0 bases and J by 14 bases, with 13 bases between. CDR3 size: 12 residues. CDR1 SNHLY and CDR2 FYNNEI come from the germline V gene. The CDR3: CASSEARAGWTF. DNA for the CDR3: TGTGCCAGCAGTGAAGCGCGGGCAGGGTGGACCTTC.

The V gene is TRBV7-2, the J gene TRBJ2-1, with D tentatively TRBD1 (5 bases). Trimming removed 5 bases at V and 4 bases at J, with 15 bases between. The CDR3 contains 15 residues. From germline, CDR1 is SGHTA and CDR2 FQGNSA. CDR3 DNA sequence: TGTGCCAGCAGCCCTCCCCCCCAGGGTTACAATGAGCAGTTCTTC. It yields the protein CASSPPPQGYNEQFF.

This clone was seen once. The V and J genes are TRBV27 and TRBJ1-5, with D maybe TRBD1 (5 bases). The CDR3 contains 15 residues. The ends were cut back, 6 bases at V and 3 bases at J, with 15 bases in the middle. Germline V gene sequence: CDR1 MNHEY, CDR2 SMNVEV (reference sequence). This CDR3 is CASSYRGAHNQPQHF. The CDR3 region has the DNA TGTGCCAGCAGCTACAGAGGGGCCCACAATCAGCCCCAGCATTTT.

This chain connects TRBV18 to TRBJ2-7, with 7 bases fitting TRBD1. With V trimmed by 3 bases and J by 0 bases, 2 bases remained unmatched. The CDR3 is made up of 14 amino acids. Germline V gives CDR1 KGHSH, CDR2 LQKENI. In nucleotides, the CDR3 is TGTGCCAGCTCACCGGACAGGAGCTCCTACGAGCAGTACTTC. It yields the protein CASSPDRSSYEQYF.

The genes are TRBV9 and TRBJ2-1; D is ambiguous. V gave up 0 bases and J gave up 5 bases, with 9 bases separating them. The germline V gene encodes CDR1 SGDLS and CDR2 YYNGEE. CDR3 size: 14 residues. CDR3 bases: TGTGCCAGCAGCGTAGAGCCCCAAAACAATGAGCAGTTCTTC. This gives the protein CASSVEPQNNEQFF.

The rearrangement uses TRBV13 and TRBJ2-3; maybe TRBD2 (5 bases). The germline gives CDR1 PRHDT, CDR2 FYEKMQ (reference sequence). The CDR3 is made up of 14 amino acids. V lost 2 bases to trimming and J lost 5 bases, with 11 bases between them. The CDR3 is CASSLRLALDTQYF. CDR3 sequence (DNA): TGTGCCAGCAGCTTACGGCTAGCCTTAGATACGCAGTATTTT.

This clone was recorded a few times. V usage is TRBV19 and J usage is TRBJ2-3; D is perhaps TRBD2 (5 bases). CDR1 LNHDA and CDR2 SQIVND come from the germline V gene (reference sequence). The CDR3 is 14 amino acids. V was clipped by 5 bases and J by 0 bases, with 9 bases between them. This CDR3 reads CASSVDYSTDTQYF. The DNA of the CDR3 is TGTGCCAGTAGTGTCGACTATAGCACAGATACGCAGTATTTT.

This clone was detected ten times or more. This chain joins TRBV9 and TRBJ2-1; tentatively, D is TRBD1 or TRBD2 (6 bases each). Germline V gene sequence: CDR1 SGDLS, CDR2 YYNGEE. The CDR3 length is 18 residues. Trimming left V 4 bases short and J 5 bases short, with 25 bases between. The CDR3 DNA follows: TGTGCCAGCAGCACCGGACAGATCAGGAGGGCCGGGAACAATGAGCAGTTCTTC. Translating it yields CASSTGQIRRAGNNEQFF.

The V call is TRBV6-4, the J call TRBJ2-3; D is undetermined. V lost 6 bases, J lost 1 base, and 5 bases lay in between. In germline, CDR1 is MRHNA, CDR2 SNTAGT. The CDR3 is 12 amino acids. The CDR3 region is CASSEGTDTQYF. The CDR3 DNA is TGTGCCAGCAGCGAGGGCACAGATACGCAGTATTTT.

The chain joins TRBV6-6 to TRBJ2-7; 14 nucleotides match TRBD2. Germline values: CDR1 MNHNY, CDR2 SVGAGI (reference sequence). The CDR3 is 18 residues long. Trimming cost V 5 bases and J 2 bases; bases outside gene matches: 11. The CDR3 DNA sequence: TGTGCCAGCAGTCCAGGGACTAGCGGGAGTCTATCCCCCTACGAGCAGTACTTC. Translating it yields CASSPGTSGSLSPYEQYF.

The chain links TRBV9 to TRBJ2-2; D uncertain. The germline CDR1 and CDR2 sequences are SGDLS and YYNGEE. Trimming cost V 3 bases and J 12 bases, with 9 bases left between them. This CDR3 spans 11 amino acids. CDR3 nucleotide sequence: TGTGCCAGCAGCGCCCTCCGGCAGCTGTTTTTT. Its translation is CASSALRQLFF.

The chain uses TRBV7-3 and TRBJ2-7, with 9 positions matching TRBD1. The CDR3 extends over 14 amino acids. CDR1 SGHTA and CDR2 FQGTGA come from the germline V gene. V dropped 0 bases and J dropped 3; count of bases not matched to a gene: 0. The CDR3 DNA sequence: TGTGCCAGCAGCTTAACGGGACAGGGCTACGAGCAGTACTTC. Protein: CASSLTGQGYEQYF.

The chain uses TRBV6-6 and TRBJ1-2; perhaps TRBD1 as D (6 bases). The germline V and J ends were trimmed by 0 bases and 4 bases, with 12 bases remaining between them. The CDR3 loop spans 15 amino acids. Germline V lookup: CDR1 MNHNY, CDR2 SVGAGI (reference sequence). The CDR3 loop reads CASSYSGGSGYGYTF. CDR3 bases: TGTGCCAGCAGTTACTCAGGGGGAAGCGGCTATGGCTACACCTTC.

The count of this clone is one. The CDR3 DNA follows: TGCGCCAGCAGCCGTACCAGACAGGGGAACAATCAGCCCCAGCATTTT. Translated, it gives CASSRTRQGNNQPQHF. V usage is TRBV4-1 and J usage is TRBJ1-5; 8 positions agree with TRBD1. Trimming took 4 bases from V and 3 from J; bases not matched to a gene: 8. In germline, CDR1 is MGHRA, CDR2 YSYEKL. This CDR3 has 16 amino acids.

This clone was counted only a few times. The chain links TRBV19 to TRBJ2-5; D perhaps matches TRBD1 (6 bases). The V gene's germline CDR1 is LNHDA and CDR2 SQIVND (reference sequence). Trimming took 5 bases from V and 5 from J, leaving 15 bases between them. CDR3 length equals 14 residues. As DNA, the CDR3 is TGTGCCAGTAGTCCCCGGACAGAACCGGAGACCCAGTACTTC. Its protein is CASSPRTEPETQYF.

This chain connects TRBV6-1 to TRBJ2-7; 14 bases are shared with TRBD2. V lost 3 bases, J lost 2 bases, and 9 bases stayed unmatched. Germline CDR1 MNHNS, CDR2 SASEGT. The CDR3 has 18 amino acids. CDR3 bases: TGTGCCAGCAGTGACCCGAGTGGGACTAGCGGGAGACCCTACGAGCAGTACTTC. Amino acids: CASSDPSGTSGRPYEQYF.

V gene TRBV6-6 combines with J gene TRBJ1-2; tentatively, D is TRBD1 (5 bases). V lost 6 bases to trimming and J lost 8 bases, with 16 bases between them. CDR1 and CDR2 (germline): MNHNY, SVGAGI (reference sequence). CDR3 length: 13 residues. The CDR3 sequence is CASSRDGPRGYTF. The CDR3 nucleotides are TGTGCCAGCAGCCGGGACGGCCCTCGGGGCTACACCTTC.